This T cell receptor beta chain is drawn from a study of T cell repertoires in cytomegalovirus infection. In its sample, this clonotype was seen many times. TCRdb re-analysed the reads in MiXCR, keeping a single row per CDR3 protein. The sample contains some 220,000 distinct CDR3 sequences, 6.5% of which appear only once. Sequencing used PBMCs. The source of this sequence is a human donor in good health (CMV status not recorded). Some clones in this sample may be carry-over from other donors' samples.

This CDR3 reads CATSDCPRTSNQPQHF. The CDR3 region has the DNA TGTGCCACCAGTGATTGCCCCCGGACCTCAAATCAGCCCCAGCATTTT. This chain joins TRBV24-1 and TRBJ1-5; unclear D gene. CDR1 and CDR2 from the germline V gene are KGHDR and SFDVKD. CDR3 length equals 16 residues. V lost 2 bases, J lost 4 bases, and 14 bases lay in between.